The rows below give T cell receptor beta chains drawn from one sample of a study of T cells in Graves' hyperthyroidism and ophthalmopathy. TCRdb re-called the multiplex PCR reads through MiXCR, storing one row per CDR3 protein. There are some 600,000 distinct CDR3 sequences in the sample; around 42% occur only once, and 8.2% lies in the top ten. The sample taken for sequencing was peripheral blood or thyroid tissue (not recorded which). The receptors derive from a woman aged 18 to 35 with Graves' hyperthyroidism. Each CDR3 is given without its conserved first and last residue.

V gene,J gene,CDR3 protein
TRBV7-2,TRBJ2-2,ASSLTGTGYTGELF
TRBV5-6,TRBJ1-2,ASSVTVFYGYT
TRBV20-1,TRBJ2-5,SAEDRGVETQY
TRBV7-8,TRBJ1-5,ASSEHRRRSNQPQH
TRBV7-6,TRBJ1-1,ASKQGGLTEAF
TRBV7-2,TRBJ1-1,ASSLMGQGVSEAF
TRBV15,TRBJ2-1,ATSGDGGGFEQF
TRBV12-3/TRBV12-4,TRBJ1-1,ASSRGQGAAEAF
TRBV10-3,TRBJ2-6,ASSPQGPGANVLT
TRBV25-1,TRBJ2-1,ASSQEWNEQF
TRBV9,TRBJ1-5,ASSETGSSNQPQH
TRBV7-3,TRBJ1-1,ASSFTGALNTEAF
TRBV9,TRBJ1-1,ASSVEGRGDTEAF
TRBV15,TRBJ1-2,ATSRDANYGYT